The rows below give T cell receptor beta chains drawn from one sample of a study of blood T cell repertoires in COVID-19. Sequenced by immunoSEQ multiplex PCR; TCRdb stores in-frame clones only, minus some. The sample shows fewer than 250,000 clones, approximately 80% of them seen only once. The sequenced material came from peripheral blood. Every receptor here comes from a woman older than 75 with acute or convalescent COVID-19. Both conserved end residues are part of each CDR3. A D gene is named only where the DNA matches it firmly. Clone size is not always given. Where it is, it says once, few, many or a class for expanded clones.

TRBJ2-2 | TRBD2 | . | TRBV5-1 | CASSRIGRETGELFF | TGCGCCAGCAGCCGAATCGGGAGGGAGACCGGGGAGCTGTTTTTT
TRBJ2-7 | . | . | TRBV28 | CASSLAGARDEQYF | TGTGCCAGCAGTTTAGCAGGGGCGCGGGACGAGCAGTACTTC
TRBJ2-1 | TRBD2 | . | TRBV5-1 | CASSPTSSGNLYNEQFF | TGCGCCAGCAGCCCCACTAGTAGCGGGAACCTCTACAATGAGCAGTTCTTC
TRBJ2-7 | TRBD1 | . | TRBV14 | CASRRQGAGEQYF | TGTGCCAGCAGGAGACAGGGGGCGGGGGAGCAGTACTTC
TRBJ2-5 | . | . | TRBV18 | CASSNQKGGETQYF | TGTGCCAGCTCGAACCAAAAAGGGGGAGAGACCCAGTACTTC
TRBJ2-7 | . | . | TRBV11-2 | CASSKGPPGLSYEQYF | TGTGCCAGCAGCAAGGGTCCCCCCGGACTCTCCTACGAGCAGTACTTC
TRBJ2-7 | TRBD2 | . | TRBV5-1 | CASSLASGSSYEQYF | TGCGCCAGCAGCTTGGCAAGCGGGAGCTCCTACGAGCAGTACTTC
TRBJ2-1 | TRBD2 | . | TRBV9 | CASSSGGSSYNEQFF | TGTGCCAGCAGCTCCGGGGGGAGCTCCTACAATGAGCAGTTCTTC
TRBJ2-1 | TRBD2 | . | TRBV12-5 | CASGQSGGLDNEQFF | TGTGCTAGCGGACAAAGCGGGGGGCTGGACAATGAGCAGTTCTTC
TRBJ2-3 | TRBD2 | . | TRBV7-2 | CASSPPGLAGWDTQYF | TGTGCCAGCAGCCCCCCAGGACTAGCGGGGTGGGATACGCAGTATTTT
TRBJ1-5 | TRBD1 | few | TRBV30 | CAWSVGTGVSQPQHF | TGTGCCTGGAGTGTCGGGACAGGGGTCAGTCAGCCCCAGCATTTT
TRBJ2-7 | TRBD1 | once | TRBV27 | CASSGTAYEQYF | TGTGCCAGCAGCGGGACAGCCTACGAGCAGTACTTC
TRBJ1-5 | . | once | TRBV6-5 | CASRQANQPQHF | TGTGCCAGCAGACAGGCGAATCAGCCCCAGCATTTT
TRBJ1-1 | . | . | TRBV7-9 | CASSGSGRGGSAFF | TGTGCCAGCAGCGGTTCTGGAAGGGGCGGTTCGGCTTTCTTT
TRBJ2-2 | . | . | TRBV5-1 | CASSLAVSGVSTGELFF | TGCGCCAGCAGCTTGGCCGTGTCAGGGGTATCCACCGGGGAGCTGTTTTTT
TRBJ1-2 | . | . | TRBV9 | CASSARTVTAGYTF | TGTGCCAGCAGCGCCCGGACAGTCACGGCCGGCTACACCTTC